Listed here are 29 T cell receptor beta chains from one sample, sequenced in a study of monozygotic twins with inflammatory bowel disease. TCRdb re-called the 5' RACE reads; one entry per CDR3 protein, DNA not given. The sample data list a few hundred thousand distinct CDR3 sequences. Sequencing was carried out using blood. Source of these receptors: a human donor with ulcerative colitis or Crohn's disease, or a healthy co-twin of an affected twin (not recorded which).

This chain connects TRBV20-1 to TRBJ1-1; no DNA is available, so the TRBD1 call from TCRdb remains unchecked. Germline V gene lookup returns CDR1 DFQATT and CDR2 SNEGSKA (reference sequence). The CDR3 is 12 residues long. This CDR3 reads CSAIKGADEAFF.

The CDR3 loop is CASSYSPGGLNSPLHF. The chain carries TRBV6-5 and TRBJ1-6; TCRdb names TRBD1, which stays unverified in the absence of DNA. Germline CDR1 reads MNHEY; CDR2 reads SVGAGI. This CDR3 comprises 16 residues.

This chain connects TRBV5-1 to TRBJ2-1; TCRdb's assignment of TRBD1 cannot be checked, as there is no DNA. This CDR3 region has 15 residues. CDR1 and CDR2 from the germline V gene are SGHRS and YFSETQ. The CDR3 region is CASSLETGSYNEQFF. The full variable domain, rest sourced from reference TRBV5-1 and TRBJ2-1, is KAGVTQTPRYLIKTRGQQVTLSCSPISGHRSVSWYQQTPGQGLQFLFEYFSETQRNKGNFPGRFSGRQFSNSRSEMNVSTLELGDSALYLCASSLETGSYNEQFFGPGTRLTVL.

This chain joins TRBV27 and TRBJ1-2; no DNA is available, so the TRBD1 call from TCRdb remains unchecked. Germline CDR1 reads MNHEY; CDR2 reads SMNVEV (reference sequence). CDR3 length: 15 amino acids. CDR3 sequence: CASNSLDGPLNGYTF.

The V call is TRBV7-9, the J call TRBJ1-2. In germline, CDR1 is SEHNR, CDR2 FQNEAQ (reference sequence). The CDR3 is made up of 11 amino acids. The CDR3 is CASSLESGYTF.

The chain joins TRBV4-1 to TRBJ2-2. Germline loops: CDR1 MGHRA, CDR2 YSYEKL. CDR3 length: 18 residues. The CDR3 reads CASSLVPTLFANTGELFF.

The chain is built from TRBV12-3 or TRBV12-4 and TRBJ2-7; the D gene TCRdb calls, TRBD2, cannot be checked with no DNA. The CDR3 runs to 12 residues. CDR3 residues: CASSPSGHEQYF.

V gene TRBV5-1 combines with J gene TRBJ1-2; lacking DNA, the TRBD1 call made by TCRdb goes unchecked. The germline V gene encodes CDR1 SGHRS and CDR2 YFSETQ. CDR3 length: 12 residues. Here the CDR3 reads CASSGTGRGYTF.

The chain links TRBV5-5 to TRBJ2-3. Germline-derived CDR1 and CDR2 are SGHKS and YYEKEE (reference sequence). The CDR3 spans 17 residues. The CDR3 sequence: CASSLGSSEPTWNTQYF.

The CDR3: CASSYRSNTEAFF. This chain links TRBV6-2 or TRBV6-3 with TRBJ1-1. Germline values: CDR1 MNHEY, CDR2 SVGEGT. The CDR3 runs 13 residues.

This chain links TRBV6-1 with TRBJ1-1; as DNA is missing, the TRBD1 call by TCRdb cannot be tested. The CDR3 totals 14 residues. Looked up from germline, CDR1 is MNHNS and CDR2 is SASEGT. CDR3 in amino acids: CASRVRQLNTGAFF.

The chain couples TRBV5-1 to TRBJ2-7; TCRdb's D call of TRBD2 is untestable without DNA. This CDR3 has 17 residues. Germline values: CDR1 SGHRS, CDR2 YFSETQ. The chain's CDR3 is CASSLEASGGSWDEQYF.

The rearrangement links TRBV24-1 to TRBJ1-5; TCRdb's D call of TRBD1 is untestable without DNA. This CDR3 is built from 14 residues. Germline V CDR1 and CDR2: KGHDR, SFDVKD. The CDR3: CATSADRSNQPQHF.

The chain links TRBV7-2 to TRBJ2-3. This CDR3 is built from 13 residues. Germline CDR1 SGHTA, CDR2 FQGNSA. CDR3 sequence: CASSPTNVDTQYF. Looking up the rest from reference TRBV7-2 and TRBJ2-3 gives the full variable domain: GAGVSQSPSNKVTEKGKDVELRCDPISGHTALYWYRQSLGQGLEFLIYFQGNSAPDKSGLPSDRFSAERTGGSVSTLTIQRTQQEDSAVYLCASSPTNVDTQYFGPGTRLTVL.

The chain joins TRBV20-1 to TRBJ2-6. CDR1 and CDR2 (germline): DFQATT, SNEGSKA (reference sequence). This CDR3 has 14 amino acids. CDR3 protein: CSATDISGANVLTF.

This chain uses TRBV5-1 with TRBJ1-1; TCRdb names TRBD1, which stays unverified in the absence of DNA. Per the germline V gene, CDR1 is SGHRS and CDR2 is YFSETQ. CDR3 length: 14 amino acids. The CDR3 spells CASSSLGQNTEAFF.

The rearrangement links TRBV7-8 to TRBJ2-2; TCRdb outputs TRBD2, but without DNA this stays unchecked. The CDR3 has 18 amino acids. CDR1 and CDR2 (germline): SGHVS, FQNEAQ. The chain's CDR3 is CASSLVWTSGRDTGELFF.

The chain links TRBV11-2 to TRBJ2-1; there is no DNA to check the TCRdb D call of TRBD1. Germline V gene data show CDR1 as SGHAT and CDR2 as FQNNGV. The CDR3 runs to 13 residues. The chain's CDR3 is CASSGQSYNEQFF.

The rearrangement uses TRBV28 and TRBJ2-3; TCRdb picks TRBD2, but there is no DNA to check that call. The CDR3 extends over 18 amino acids. Germline-derived CDR1 and CDR2 are MDHEN and SYDVKM. This CDR3 reads CASSPTTSLAGDTDTQYF.

V is TRBV7-9 and J is TRBJ2-5; checking the TCRdb D call of TRBD1 is not possible without DNA. Germline assignment: CDR1 SEHNR and CDR2 FQNEAQ (reference sequence). CDR3 length: 15 residues. The CDR3 is CASSNTGTGQETQYF. The full variable domain, rest sourced from reference TRBV7-9 and TRBJ2-5, is DTGVSQNPRHKITKRGQNVTFRCDPISEHNRLYWYRQTLGQGPEFLTYFQNEAQLEKSRLLSDRFSAERPKGSFSTLEIQRTEQGDSAMYLCASSNTGTGQETQYFGPGTRLLVL.

The genes are TRBV18 and TRBJ2-4. This CDR3 spans 14 amino acids. Per the germline V gene, CDR1 is KGHSH and CDR2 is LQKENI. The CDR3 reads CASSPGVAKNIQYF.

This rearrangement joins TRBV7-7 to TRBJ2-3; the D call of TRBD2 rests on TCRdb alone, since no DNA is present to check it. The CDR3 contains 18 residues. The germline V gene has CDR1 SSHAT and CDR2 FNYEAQ (reference sequence). CDR3 sequence reads: CASSLRASGPSGTDTQYF.

The genes are TRBV6-5 and TRBJ1-2. Germline-derived CDR1 and CDR2 are MNHEY and SVGAGI. The CDR3 length is 13 residues. Here the CDR3 reads CASSQTDNYGYTF.

The chain couples TRBV5-1 to TRBJ2-1; checking the TCRdb D call of TRBD1 is not possible without DNA. Germline CDR1 and CDR2: SGHRS and YFSETQ. This CDR3 has 16 amino acids. The CDR3: CASRFPGGLPDNEQFF. Full variable domain (rest looked up from reference TRBV5-1 and TRBJ2-1): KAGVTQTPRYLIKTRGQQVTLSCSPISGHRSVSWYQQTPGQGLQFLFEYFSETQRNKGNFPGRFSGRQFSNSRSEMNVSTLELGDSALYLCASRFPGGLPDNEQFFGPGTRLTVL.

The chain recombines TRBV7-6 with TRBJ2-5; TCRdb's D call, TRBD1, is unchecked because there is no DNA. The CDR3 extends over 17 amino acids. Germline V CDR1 and CDR2: SGHVS, FNYEAQ. The CDR3 sequence: CASSLTSHRVLKEIQYF. The whole variable domain, remainder taken from reference TRBV7-6 and TRBJ2-5, is GAGVSQSPRYKVTKRGQDVALRCDPISGHVSLYWYRQALGQGPEFLTYFNYEAQQDKSGLPNDRFSAERPEGSISTLTIQRTEQRDSAMYRCASSLTSHRVLKEIQYFGPGTRLLVL.

The CDR3 reads CASSHEEGEAFF. The chain is built from TRBV11-2 and TRBJ1-1. The germline V gene encodes CDR1 SGHAT and CDR2 FQNNGV. The CDR3 runs to 12 residues. Full variable domain (outside the CDR3, taken from reference TRBV11-2 and TRBJ1-1): EAGVAQSPRYKIIEKRQSVAFWCNPISGHATLYWYQQILGQGPKLLIQFQNNGVVDDSQLPKDRFSAERLKGVDSTLKIQPAKLEDSAVYLCASSHEEGEAFFGQGTRLTVV.

The chain's CDR3 is CASSGSASAMGPYEQYF. The chain employs TRBV10-2 and TRBJ2-7. Germline values: CDR1 WSHSY, CDR2 SAAADI. The CDR3 is 17 residues long.

The chain joins TRBV5-4 to TRBJ2-3. Germline values: CDR1 SGHNT, CDR2 YYREEE (reference sequence). The CDR3 sequence is 15 residues long. The CDR3 sequence is CASSNPRQTTDTQYF.

V is TRBV5-1 and J is TRBJ2-1; the TRBD1 assignment by TCRdb is unverifiable without DNA. The CDR3 consists of 14 residues. Germline CDR1 SGHRS, CDR2 YFSETQ. CDR3 sequence: CASSLTGQGYEQFF. The full variable domain, completed using reference TRBV5-1 and TRBJ2-1, is KAGVTQTPRYLIKTRGQQVTLSCSPISGHRSVSWYQQTPGQGLQFLFEYFSETQRNKGNFPGRFSGRQFSNSRSEMNVSTLELGDSALYLCASSLTGQGYEQFFGPGTRLTVL.